One and the same sample provided the 11 T cell receptor beta chains below, sequenced in a study of blood T cell repertoires in COVID-19. TCRdb keeps only in-frame clones here, not all; method: immunoSEQ multiplex PCR. The sample yields 80,000 to 100,000 clones, 78% seen once. Material for sequencing was peripheral blood. Receptor source: a human donor in a cohort sampled during active COVID-19.

This chain connects TRBV30 to TRBJ1-1, with D perhaps matching TRBD1 (5 bases). Germline V gene data show CDR1 as GTSNPN and CDR2 as SVGIG (reference sequence). The CDR3 loop spans 15 amino acids. Trimming took 4 bases from V and 3 from J, leaving 18 bases between them. CDR3 in DNA: TGTGCCTGGAAACTTACAGGAGGAGGGGACACTGAAGCTTTCTTT. Translated, it gives CAWKLTGGGDTEAFF.

The chain has TRBV24-1 and TRBJ2-1; D perhaps matches TRBD1 (6 bases). This CDR3 has 15 amino acids. The germline gives CDR1 KGHDR, CDR2 SFDVKD. V was pared by 1 base and J by 5 bases, with 11 bases between. The CDR3 sequence is CATSDLGQGHNEQFF. CDR3 bases: TGTGCCACCAGTGATTTAGGGCAGGGGCACAATGAGCAGTTCTTC.

The chain employs TRBV4-3 and TRBJ1-3, with 8 bases identical to TRBD1. The J segment lost 4 bases and the V segment lost 3 bases, leaving 8 bases of the junction unmatched. The germline CDR1 and CDR2 sequences are LGHNA and YSLEER. The CDR3 consists of 16 residues. CDR3 region: CASSHTATGAGNTIYF. CDR3 nucleotides: TGCGCCAGCAGCCATACTGCGACAGGGGCGGGAAACACCATATATTTT.

The sample holds a few counts of this clone. This chain connects TRBV7-6 to TRBJ2-3, with D maybe TRBD2 (6 bases). Germline V gene sequence: CDR1 SGHVS, CDR2 FNYEAQ. The V end lost 5 bases, the J end lost 8 bases, and 17 bases lay between the germline ends. The CDR3 is 14 residues long. The CDR3 reads CASSPPGREATQYF. The CDR3 DNA is TGTGCCAGCAGCCCCCCGGGTAGGGAGGCTACGCAGTATTTT.

The V and J genes are TRBV5-1 and TRBJ1-2; D might be TRBD1 (5 bases). V was trimmed by 0 bases and J by 4 bases, leaving 16 bases between them. Germline lookup yields CDR1 SGHRS and CDR2 YFSETQ. The CDR3 is 16 amino acids. CDR3 sequence: CASSLARGTDGYGYTF. As DNA, the CDR3 is TGCGCCAGCAGCTTGGCAAGGGGCACGGACGGCTATGGCTACACCTTC.

This clone was recorded a few times. The chain is built from TRBV7-6 and TRBJ2-2; 9 positions agree with TRBD2. This CDR3 region has 17 residues. Germline V gene lookup returns CDR1 SGHVS and CDR2 FNYEAQ. The V segment lost 4 bases and the J segment 7 bases; nucleotides outside the gene matches: 13. The CDR3 region has the DNA TGTGCCAGCAGCTCCCTCTATGCGGGGGGGCAAAACGGGGAGCTGTTTTTT. Its protein is CASSSLYAGGQNGELFF.

CDR3 region: CASTPGQQGILIQETQYF. CDR3 nucleotides: TGTGCCAGCACCCCGGGTCAACAGGGCATTTTAATCCAAGAGACCCAGTACTTC. The chain recombines TRBV25-1 with TRBJ2-5; D is perhaps TRBD1 (6 bases). Trimming left V 7 bases short and J 1 base short, with 25 bases between. The germline V gene has CDR1 MGHDK and CDR2 SYGVNS. This CDR3 region has 18 residues.

The rearrangement links TRBV20-1 to TRBJ2-3; 10 bases match TRBD2. J gave up 2 bases and V 3 bases, and 8 bases lay outside the gene matches. The CDR3 consists of 16 residues. The germline CDR1 and CDR2 sequences are DFQATT and SNEGSKA (reference sequence). The CDR3 loop is CSASAWTSGNTDTQYF. In nucleotides, the CDR3 is TGCAGTGCTAGTGCATGGACTAGCGGAAACACAGATACGCAGTATTTT.

This clone was recorded once. The chain combines TRBV5-4 with TRBJ2-5; no firm D call. The CDR3 sequence is 13 residues long. Germline V lookup: CDR1 SGHNT, CDR2 YYREEE (reference sequence). V was pared by 4 bases and J by 4 bases, with 11 bases between. CDR3 nucleotides: TGTGCCAGCAGCCCCCGGGTCCCAGAGACCCAGTACTTC. This codes for CASSPRVPETQYF.

The chain joins TRBV6-5 to TRBJ2-7, with D tentatively TRBD1 (5 bases). Germline V CDR1 and CDR2: MNHEY, SVGAGI. The length of the CDR3 is 14 residues. Trimming removed 8 bases from V and 3 bases from J, with 17 bases in between. The DNA of the CDR3 is TGTGCCAGCCGCCCGACCGGAAGGGGCTACGAGCAGTACTTC. It specifies CASRPTGRGYEQYF.

The CDR3 sequence is CASSIMASVYNEQFF. The CDR3 nucleotides are TGTGCCAGTAGTATCATGGCTAGCGTTTACAATGAGCAGTTCTTC. This sequence joins TRBV19 and TRBJ2-1, with D possibly matching TRBD2 (6 bases). The length of the CDR3 is 15 residues. V lost 3 bases and J lost 4, with 13 bases in between. Germline V lookup: CDR1 LNHDA, CDR2 SQIVND (reference sequence).